The 25 T cell receptor beta chains given below trace back to one sample, sequenced in a study of glioma-infiltrating T cells. The iRepertoire nested amplicon-rescue multiplex PCR amplified TCR alpha and beta CDR3s from RNA. Using its own MiXCR run on the multiplex PCR reads, TCRdb lists one record per CDR3 protein. The table shows roughly 100,000 distinct CDR3 sequences, with 25% to 35% occurring only once. The source material was glioma tissue, nonneoplastic brain tissue, or PBMCs (not recorded which). The origin of the receptors is a human donor with low-grade glioma or glioblastoma, undergoing nonglioma brain surgery, or in good health (not recorded which).

The chain joins TRBV7-3 to TRBJ2-3; D is ambiguous. V was cut by 5 bases and J by 1 base, with 19 bases left in between. The CDR3 has 17 residues. Germline V gives CDR1 SGHTA, CDR2 FQGTGA. The CDR3 loop reads CASSLHHGVPGTDTQYF. Written as DNA, the CDR3 is TGTGCCAGCAGCCTGCATCATGGTGTCCCAGGCACAGATACGCAGTATTTT.

This clonotype was counted many times. V is TRBV20-1 and J is TRBJ1-2; D may be TRBD1 (6 bases). V was cut by 7 bases and J by 6 bases, with 15 bases left in between. Germline-derived CDR1 and CDR2 are DFQATT and SNEGSKA (reference sequence). The CDR3 extends over 12 amino acids. The CDR3 DNA sequence: TGCAGTGTCCCGCGGGGGGCTAATGGCTACACCTTC. Amino acids: CSVPRGANGYTF.

This clonotype was recorded many times. The chain recombines TRBV10-3 with TRBJ1-2, with 7 bases fitting TRBD1. V shed 7 bases and J 4 bases; nucleotides not matched to a gene: 6. CDR1 and CDR2 from the germline V gene are ENHRY and SYGVKD. The CDR3 spans 13 residues. This CDR3 is CAITIQGTYGYTF. DNA of the CDR3: TGTGCCATCACGATACAGGGGACCTATGGCTACACCTTC.

This clonotype appeared many times. The V gene is TRBV20-1, the J gene TRBJ2-7; D perhaps matches TRBD2 (6 bases). With 1 base removed from V and 3 bases from J, the gap between germline ends came to 10 bases. Germline CDR1 reads DFQATT; CDR2 reads SNEGSKA (reference sequence). The CDR3 spans 13 residues. CDR3 region: CSARGDSIYEQYF. CDR3 nucleotide sequence: TGCAGTGCTAGAGGGGACTCGATCTACGAGCAGTACTTC.

The table lists this clonotype with many counts. The chain carries TRBV3-1 and TRBJ1-2, with D hard to call. Germline CDR1 is LGHDT and CDR2 is YNNKEL (reference sequence). The V gene lost 2 bases and the J gene lost 8 bases, with 9 bases spanning the gap. This CDR3 has 12 amino acids. The CDR3 region is CASSQSTRGYTF. CDR3 DNA: TGTGCCAGCAGCCAATCGACGAGGGGCTACACCTTC.

This rearrangement joins TRBV19 to TRBJ1-1; 9 bases line up with TRBD1. The CDR3 covers 14 residues. V lost 6 bases and J lost 7; bases outside the gene matches: 9. Germline-derived CDR1 and CDR2 are LNHDA and SQIVND (reference sequence). Here the CDR3 DNA reads TGTGCCAGTAGACTTCCGGGACAGGGACTTGAAGCTTTCTTT. Translated, it gives CASRLPGQGLEAFF.

This clonotype occurred many times. J is TRBJ2-1 and V is TRBV20-1, with a weak D call TRBD2 (6 bases). V was cut by 5 bases and J by 3 bases, with 17 bases left in between. The CDR3 is made up of 15 amino acids. Germline V lookup: CDR1 DFQATT, CDR2 SNEGSKA (reference sequence). CDR3: CSALPETRIYNEQFF. CDR3 bases: TGCAGTGCTCTCCCGGAGACTAGGATCTACAATGAGCAGTTCTTC.

In this sample, this clonotype turned up a few times. The chain uses TRBV5-1 and TRBJ1-6; tentative D call: TRBD1 (5 bases). The CDR3 loop spans 14 amino acids. CDR1 is SGHRS and CDR2 is YFSETQ in the germline V gene. V lost 0 bases and J lost 9, with 10 bases in between. CDR3 nucleotide sequence: TGCGCCAGCAGCTTGGGGCAGGGCCTTTCACCCCTCCACTTT. This codes for CASSLGQGLSPLHF.

This clonotype has more than one count but fewer than ten. The chain combines TRBV3-1 with TRBJ1-1; D is undetermined. V was cut by 0 bases and J by 7 bases, with 12 bases left in between. The germline V gene encodes CDR1 LGHDT and CDR2 YNNKEL (reference sequence). This CDR3 is 14 amino acids long. Here the CDR3 reads CASSQDLTGFEAFF. The CDR3 coding sequence is TGTGCCAGCAGCCAAGATCTTACGGGCTTTGAAGCTTTCTTT.

The sample holds many counts of this clonotype. The rearrangement links TRBV24-1 to TRBJ2-5, with 11 bases matching TRBD2. The trim removed 3 bases at V and 2 bases at J, leaving 7 bases unmatched. Germline CDR1 KGHDR, CDR2 SFDVKD. The CDR3 consists of 17 residues. CDR3 sequence reads: CATSDARLAGTQETQYF. CDR3 bases: TGTGCCACCAGTGATGCAAGACTAGCGGGGACACAAGAGACCCAGTACTTC.

This clonotype was detected only once. A much larger clone lies a single base off, so this may be a read error. A read error is likely, as this CDR3 ends without the conserved phenylalanine or tryptophan. This rearrangement joins TRBV29-1 to TRBJ1-2, with a possible D match to TRBD1 (6 bases). CDR3 length: 12 residues. The germline V and J ends were trimmed by 0 bases and 4 bases, with 6 bases remaining between them. Germline V gene lookup returns CDR1 SQVTM and CDR2 ANQGSEA. The CDR3: CSVEEGAYGYTL. The CDR3 nucleotides are TGCAGCGTTGAAGAGGGGGCCTATGGCTACACCCTC.

A word on this clonotype: One base away lies a much larger clone, so this may be a sequencing read error. The V and J genes are TRBV20-1 and TRBJ2-1; D unresolved. The germline V and J ends were trimmed by 4 bases and 1 base, with 11 bases remaining between them. The CDR3 is 14 residues long. CDR1 DFQATT and CDR2 SNEGSKA come from the germline V gene (reference sequence). The CDR3 protein is CSAISPLSYNEQFF. The CDR3, as DNA: TGCAGTGCTATAAGCCCTCTTTCCTACAATGAGCAGTTCTTC.

As regards this clonotype: Given a much more abundant clone one base away, this may be a read error. The chain couples TRBV20-1 to TRBJ2-3; 12 nucleotides agree with TRBD2. The CDR3 spans 15 residues. In germline, CDR1 is DFQATT, CDR2 SNEGSKA (reference sequence). Here the CDR3 reads CSARTGLAGPDKQYF. The CDR3 DNA reads as TGCAGTGCTAGAACGGGACTAGCGGGCCCAGATAAGCAGTATTTT.

The chain has TRBV19 and TRBJ1-2, with D possibly being TRBD1 (5 bases). V lost 6 bases and J 2 bases, leaving 19 bases between the germline ends. The CDR3 has 16 residues. Germline values: CDR1 LNHDA, CDR2 SQIVND (reference sequence). The CDR3 DNA reads TGTGCCAGTAGGGCCCAGGGAGGTAGGTCCAACTATGGCTACACCTTC. Translated: CASRAQGGRSNYGYTF.

In the case of this clonotype: A read error may explain this, as a much larger clone is one base away. The chain uses TRBV6-2 or TRBV6-3 and TRBJ2-7; 8 bases map to TRBD1. The CDR3 spans 15 residues. Germline CDR1 is MNHEY and CDR2 is SVGEGT. The CDR3 here is CASSPRGTGDYGQYF. The CDR3 DNA reads TGTGCCAGCAGTCCTCGGGGGACAGGCGATTACGGGCAGTACTTC.

The chain uses TRBV3-1 and TRBJ1-4; D call uncertain. The V and J ends lost 1 base and 8 bases respectively, with 11 bases between them. Germline CDR1 is LGHDT and CDR2 is YNNKEL (reference sequence). The CDR3 contains 14 residues. This CDR3 reads CASSQAQYGEKLFF. In nucleotides, the CDR3 is TGTGCCAGCAGCCAAGCGCAGTATGGGGAAAAACTGTTTTTT.

About this clonotype itself: A much larger clone is a single base away; this may be a read error. This chain joins TRBV20-1 and TRBJ1-6; 7 nucleotides agree with TRBD1. V shed 7 bases and J 5 bases; nucleotides not matched to a gene: 8. The CDR3 is 14 residues long. Germline V CDR1 and CDR2: DFQATT, SNEGSKA (reference sequence). The CDR3 reads CSGAAGQNNSPLHF. The CDR3 DNA sequence: TGCAGTGGGGCTGCGGGACAGAATAATTCACCCCTCCACTTT.

This clonotype was observed many times. The V and J genes are TRBV2 and TRBJ1-6; D is perhaps TRBD1 (5 bases). CDR1 is SNHLY, CDR2 FYNNEI, per germline. This CDR3 is 13 amino acids long. Trimming took 8 bases from V and 7 from J, leaving 12 bases between them. CDR3 sequence reads: CASQSRVNSPLHF. The CDR3, as DNA: TGTGCCAGCCAGTCCAGGGTAAATTCACCCCTCCACTTT. The whole variable domain, remainder taken from reference TRBV2 and TRBJ1-6, is EPEVTQTPSHQVTQMGQEVILRCVPISNHLYFYWYRQILGQKVEFLVSFYNNEISEKSEIFDDQFSVERPDGSNFTLKIRSTKLEDSAMYFCASQSRVNSPLHFGNGTRLTVT.

Many counts were recorded for this clonotype. The chain links TRBV7-3 to TRBJ2-3; TRBD2 is a possible D gene (6 bases). V lost 3 bases, J lost 4 bases, and 11 bases lay in between. This CDR3 spans 14 amino acids. Germline lookup yields CDR1 SGHTA and CDR2 FQGTGA. The CDR3 sequence is CASSFGGSSDTQYF. The CDR3 DNA reads as TGTGCCAGCAGCTTCGGGGGTAGCTCAGATACGCAGTATTTT.

Note on this clonotype: A much larger clonotype is one base distant, so this may be a read error. This rearrangement joins TRBV7-2 to TRBJ2-5; TRBD1 is a possible D gene (6 bases). Germline V gene lookup returns CDR1 SGHTA and CDR2 FQGNSA. The CDR3 has 13 amino acids. DNA of the CDR3: TGTGCCAGCAGCTGGGGACACCAAGAGGCCCATTACTTC. It specifies CASSWGHQEAHYF. The full variable domain, in which reference TRBV7-2 and TRBJ2-5 provide the parts outside the CDR3, is GAGVSQSPSNKVTEKGKDVELRCDPISGHTALYWYRQSLGQGLEFLIYFQGNSAPDKSGLPSDRFSAERTGGSVSTLTIQRTQQEDSAVYLCASSWGHQEAHYFGPGTRLLVL.

In its sample, this clonotype was seen many times. The rearrangement links TRBV20-1 to TRBJ1-2, with D perhaps TRBD1 (5 bases). Germline assignment: CDR1 DFQATT and CDR2 SNEGSKA (reference sequence). Between the trimmed V and J ends, which lost 2 bases and 5 bases, there was a span of 12 bases. The CDR3 extends over 13 amino acids. The DNA of the CDR3 is TGCAGTGCTAGAACAGGAGCAGATTATGGCTACACCTTC. Protein product: CSARTGADYGYTF.

The table lists this clonotype with a few counts. This chain connects TRBV19 to TRBJ2-2, with D maybe TRBD1 (6 bases). The germline V gene has CDR1 LNHDA and CDR2 SQIVND (reference sequence). The CDR3 contains 15 residues. V gave up 2 bases and J gave up 1 base, with 8 bases separating them. This CDR3 is CASSIKGQNTGELFF. CDR3 bases: TGTGCCAGTAGTATAAAGGGACAGAACACCGGGGAGCTGTTTTTT.

This clonotype was detected ten times or more. V is TRBV6-1 and J is TRBJ2-5; D possibly uses TRBD1 or TRBD2 (5 bases each). Per the germline V gene, CDR1 is MNHNS and CDR2 is SASEGT. V lost 2 bases to trimming and J lost 9 bases, with 13 bases between them. The CDR3 runs 13 residues. As DNA, the CDR3 is TGTGCCAGCAGTGAAAGCCAGGGACGAGCCCAGTACTTC. Encoded protein: CASSESQGRAQYF.

On this clonotype itself: A read error is possible here, since a much larger clone lies one base away. The chain couples TRBV28 to TRBJ2-7; 7 bases match TRBD1. The CDR3 covers 17 residues. J was trimmed by 3 bases and V by 6 bases; bases with no gene match: 17. Germline CDR1 is MDHEN and CDR2 is SYDVKM. CDR3 sequence reads: CASRLGGAGQSFYEQYF. The CDR3 nucleotides read TGTGCCAGCAGGCTAGGGGGCGCGGGTCAGAGTTTCTACGAGCAGTACTTC.

The chain uses TRBV30 and TRBJ2-1; a possible D gene is TRBD2 (5 bases). V was cut by 4 bases and J by 9 bases, with 10 bases left in between. The CDR3 is 11 amino acids. CDR1 and CDR2 from the germline V gene are GTSNPN and SVGIG (reference sequence). CDR3 protein: CAWTPEVEQFF. The CDR3 region has the DNA TGTGCCTGGACCCCGGAGGTTGAGCAGTTCTTC.